These 24 T cell receptor beta chains were sequenced from one sample in a study of T cells after yellow fever vaccination. TCRdb analysed the 5' RACE reads with MiXCR anew, one entry per CDR3 protein. The sample shows roughly 330,000 distinct CDR3 sequences, about 4% of them seen only once. This specimen consisted of PBMCs, obtained 5 days after the yellow fever booster vaccination. These TCRs come from a man between 18 and 35 years old who received the YFV17D yellow fever vaccine.

The table lists this clonotype with many counts. The genes are TRBV10-2 and TRBJ2-5; 12 nucleotides align to TRBD2. Germline CDR1 is WSHSY and CDR2 is SAAADI. This CDR3 is built from 15 residues. Trimming at V came to 6 bases and at J to 5 bases, leaving 7 bases not matched to a gene. CDR3 region: CASSGRTSGMETQYF. DNA of the CDR3: TGCGCCAGCAGCGGTAGGACTAGCGGGATGGAGACCCAGTACTTC.

In its sample, this clonotype was seen many times. The chain has TRBV21-1 and TRBJ2-7; the DNA was not used to check the table's D call, TRBD1. TRBV21-1 is listed as a pseudogene. The CDR3 loop spans 11 amino acids. DNA for the CDR3: TGTGCCAGCGCCGGGCACTACGAGCAGTACGTC. Protein sequence: CASAGHYEQYV.

This clonotype was detected only a few times. V usage is TRBV25-1 and J usage is TRBJ2-6; no clear D. Germline V gives CDR1 MGHDK, CDR2 SYGVNS. This CDR3 is 15 amino acids long. Trimming pared 4 bases from V and 0 bases from J, leaving 7 bases between. CDR3 region: CASSVSDSGANVLTF. The CDR3 coding sequence is TGTGCCAGCAGTGTGTCGGACTCTGGGGCCAACGTCCTGACTTTC.

This clonotype was recorded many times. The chain carries TRBV20-1 and TRBJ1-1; D gene unclear. The CDR3 runs 13 residues. Germline lookup yields CDR1 DFQATT and CDR2 SNEGSKA (reference sequence). Trimming left V 0 bases short and J 4 bases short, with 9 bases between. Here the CDR3 DNA reads TGCAGTGCTAGAGATGGCCTGGGCACTGAAGCTTTCTTT. Protein product: CSARDGLGTEAFF.

As for this clonotype: The junction differs from germline at one of its ends, possibly a read error. DNA of the CDR3: TGTGCCAGCTCAGGCAGCTCCTGCAATGAGCAGTTCTTC. It codes for CASSGSSCNEQFF. The chain couples TRBV18 to TRBJ2-1, with D unclear. The CDR3 loop spans 13 amino acids. Germline values: CDR1 KGHSH, CDR2 LQKENI.

This clonotype was recorded at least ten times. The chain employs TRBV7-9 and TRBJ1-5, with D perhaps matching TRBD1 (6 bases). From germline, CDR1 is SEHNR and CDR2 FQNEAQ (reference sequence). CDR3 size: 14 residues. Trimming pared 5 bases from V and 0 bases from J, leaving 8 bases between. In DNA, the CDR3 is TGTGCCAGCAGCCGGGACATTAGCAATCAGCCCCAGCATTTT. It specifies CASSRDISNQPQHF. The variable domain in full, with the rest retrieved from reference TRBV7-9 and TRBJ1-5, is DTGVSQNPRHKITKRGQNVTFRCDPISEHNRLYWYRQTLGQGPEFLTYFQNEAQLEKSRLLSDRFSAERPKGSFSTLEIQRTEQGDSAMYLCASSRDISNQPQHFGDGTRLSIL.

This clonotype has at least ten counts. The chain combines TRBV12-3 or TRBV12-4 with TRBJ2-7, with 7 bases matching TRBD2. There are 14 residues in the CDR3. After removal of 3 bases from V and 6 bases from J, the junction contained 8 bases not matched to a gene. CDR3 protein: CASSFLGGDGEQYV. CDR3 DNA: TGTGCCAGCAGTTTCCTTGGGGGGGATGGCGAGCAGTACGTC.

A few counts support this clonotype. The gene calls are TRBV4-1 and TRBJ1-1, with 8 bases fitting TRBD1. Germline V gene sequence: CDR1 MGHRA, CDR2 YSYEKL. Unmatched junction bases numbered 14, after V lost 0 bases and J lost 5 bases. The length of the CDR3 is 18 residues. CDR3 amino acids: CASSQEVRGRGPWTEAFF. In nucleotides, the CDR3 is TGCGCCAGCAGCCAAGAAGTGCGGGGCAGGGGGCCATGGACTGAAGCTTTCTTT.

There are a few counts of this clonotype. The gene calls are TRBV5-1 and TRBJ1-3, with 8 bases lining up with TRBD1. Looked up from germline, CDR1 is SGHRS and CDR2 is YFSETQ. With 2 bases clipped from V and 5 bases from J, the junction kept 6 bases outside the gene matches. The CDR3 contains 15 residues. DNA of the CDR3: TGCGCCAGCAGCTTTGGACAGGGAGCTCGAAACACCATATATTTT. Translated, it gives CASSFGQGARNTIYF. Full variable domain (remainder filled in from reference TRBV5-1 and TRBJ1-3): KAGVTQTPRYLIKTRGQQVTLSCSPISGHRSVSWYQQTPGQGLQFLFEYFSETQRNKGNFPGRFSGRQFSNSRSEMNVSTLELGDSALYLCASSFGQGARNTIYFGEGSWLTVV.

This clonotype has ten or more counts. The chain links TRBV12-3 or TRBV12-4 to TRBJ2-2, with 10 bases fitting TRBD1. V lost 7 bases to trimming and J lost 7 bases; unmatched junction nucleotides: 9. The CDR3 has 15 residues. CDR3 in amino acids: CASTRPGQGHGELFF. CDR3 sequence (DNA): TGTGCCAGCACCCGACCGGGACAGGGGCACGGGGAGCTGTTTTTT.

This clonotype was seen more than once but under ten times. DNA for the CDR3: TGCGCCAGCAGCCAAGTAACAGGTGCCAATGAGCAGTTCTTC. Encoded protein: CASSQVTGANEQFF. The rearrangement uses TRBV4-1 and TRBJ2-1, with a possible D match to TRBD1 (5 bases). CDR1 is MGHRA, CDR2 YSYEKL, per germline. This CDR3 has 14 residues. The V and J ends lost 1 base and 6 bases respectively, with 10 bases between them.

The table lists this clonotype with a few counts. The chain joins TRBV5-1 to TRBJ2-7, with unresolved D. The V end lost 2 bases, the J end lost 0 bases, and 15 bases lay between the germline ends. CDR3 size: 16 residues. CDR1 is SGHRS, CDR2 YFSETQ, per germline. CDR3 loop: CASSFKAGDISYEQYF. CDR3 sequence (DNA): TGCGCCAGCAGCTTTAAAGCAGGTGACATCTCCTACGAGCAGTACTTC.

V usage is TRBV5-4 and J usage is TRBJ2-7; 8 positions match TRBD2. The CDR3 length is 15 residues. The germline V gene has CDR1 SGHNT and CDR2 YYREEE (reference sequence). Unmatched junction bases numbered 9, after V lost 4 bases and J lost 3 bases. The CDR3 bases are TGTGCCAGCAGCACCTATAGCGGGACGGGCTACGAGCAGTACTTC. The encoded protein is CASSTYSGTGYEQYF.

The chain recombines TRBV20-1 with TRBJ2-1, with TRBD2 matching over 11 bases. This CDR3 contains 16 residues. V was clipped by 5 bases and J by 5 bases; unmatched bases: 11. From germline, CDR1 is DFQATT and CDR2 SNEGSKA (reference sequence). The CDR3 here is CSALLLIAGGHNEQFF. The CDR3, as DNA: TGCAGTGCTCTTCTCCTAATAGCGGGGGGGCACAATGAGCAGTTCTTC.

This clonotype was observed a few times. The chain joins TRBV15 to TRBJ2-3, with D possibly being TRBD2 (6 bases). The germline V gene has CDR1 LNHNV and CDR2 YYDKDF (reference sequence). The CDR3 runs to 17 residues. The V gene lost 1 base and the J gene lost 0 bases, with 14 bases spanning the gap. DNA of the CDR3: TGTGCCACCAGCAGAGTTCTAGGGAGGCTAAGCACAGATACGCAGTATTTT. It translates to CATSRVLGRLSTDTQYF.

Only a few counts were recorded for this clonotype. The chain joins TRBV11-2 to TRBJ1-3, with TRBD1 as a possible D gene (5 bases). This CDR3 spans 20 amino acids. V was trimmed by 4 bases and J by 1 base, leaving 26 bases between them. Germline V lookup: CDR1 SGHAT, CDR2 FQNNGV. The chain's CDR3 is CASSSTLGLRAAESGNTIYF. The CDR3 DNA is TGTGCCAGCAGCTCAACCCTGGGGCTAAGGGCCGCGGAGTCTGGAAACACCATATATTTT.

This clonotype was seen a handful of times. The chain recombines TRBV3-2 with TRBJ1-5; TRBD1, the table's D call, was not compared with the DNA. TRBV3-2 represents a pseudogene. The CDR3 is 15 amino acids. The CDR3 is CASSRGKGGNQPQHF. The DNA of the CDR3 is TGTGCCAGCAGCCGAGGGAAGGGGGGCAATCAGCCCCAGCATTTT.

This clonotype came up a few times. The chain carries TRBV27 and TRBJ2-7; 7 nucleotides match TRBD2. This CDR3 region has 13 residues. The V segment lost 5 bases and the J segment 5 bases; nucleotides outside the gene matches: 6. Germline V gene data show CDR1 as MNHEY and CDR2 as SMNVEV (reference sequence). The CDR3 region has the DNA TGTGCCAGCAGTGCGGGGGTAATCCACGAGCAGTACGTC. Translation gives CASSAGVIHEQYV.

This clonotype was seen only a few times. The chain joins TRBV20-1 to TRBJ2-3, with 12 bases fitting TRBD2. CDR1 DFQATT and CDR2 SNEGSKA come from the germline V gene (reference sequence). The CDR3 sequence is 16 residues long. Trimming took 1 base from V and 2 from J; bases not matched to a gene: 4. The CDR3 is CSARGGLAGITDTQYF. CDR3 nucleotide sequence: TGCAGTGCTAGAGGTGGACTAGCGGGGATCACAGATACGCAGTATTTT.

This clonotype was seen ten or more times. The chain joins TRBV3-1 to TRBJ1-1; unclear D gene. Germline V gene data show CDR1 as LGHDT and CDR2 as YNNKEL (reference sequence). The CDR3 has 15 amino acids. Trimming removed 1 base from V and 4 bases from J, with 13 bases in between. In DNA form, the CDR3 reads TGTGCCAGCAGCCAAGGGTTGGGCCCGGGCACTGAAGCTTTCTTT. Its protein product is CASSQGLGPGTEAFF.

This clonotype was detected many times. This rearrangement joins TRBV9 to TRBJ2-7; tentative D call: TRBD1 (5 bases). Trimming removed 0 bases at V and 7 bases at J, with 8 bases between. The CDR3 is 12 amino acids. Looked up from germline, CDR1 is SGDLS and CDR2 is YYNGEE. The CDR3, as DNA: TGTGCCAGCAGCGTAGGGGCAGGGGAGCAGTACTTC. Translated, it gives CASSVGAGEQYF.

This chain links TRBV7-2 with TRBJ2-1; 7 bases fit TRBD2. This CDR3 comprises 14 residues. V lost 4 bases, J lost 3 bases, and 3 bases stayed unmatched. Germline V CDR1 and CDR2: SGHTA, FQGNSA. CDR3 coding DNA: TGTGCCAGCAGCTCGGGGACTATCTACAATGAGCAGTTCTTC. Protein: CASSSGTIYNEQFF.

This clonotype was detected many times. The V call is TRBV5-1, the J call TRBJ2-7; TRBD1 matches at 8 bases. CDR3 size: 14 residues. Germline V gene sequence: CDR1 SGHRS, CDR2 YFSETQ. J lost 5 bases, V lost 1 base, and 5 bases had no gene match. CDR3 amino acids: CASSLTQGADEQYV. For the CDR3, the DNA is TGCGCCAGCAGCTTGACCCAGGGGGCGGACGAGCAGTACGTC.

J is TRBJ2-1 and V is TRBV7-9; possible D gene TRBD1, 5 bases. Germline V gene data show CDR1 as SEHNR and CDR2 as FQNEAQ (reference sequence). This CDR3 contains 21 residues. Between the trimmed V and J ends, which lost 3 bases and 7 bases, there was a span of 34 bases. CDR3 nucleotide sequence: TGTGCCAGCAGCTTTAGGGGTCCGGACGGAGTTTTACCCATGCCGATTAATGAGCAGTTCTTC. Its translation: CASSFRGPDGVLPMPINEQFF.